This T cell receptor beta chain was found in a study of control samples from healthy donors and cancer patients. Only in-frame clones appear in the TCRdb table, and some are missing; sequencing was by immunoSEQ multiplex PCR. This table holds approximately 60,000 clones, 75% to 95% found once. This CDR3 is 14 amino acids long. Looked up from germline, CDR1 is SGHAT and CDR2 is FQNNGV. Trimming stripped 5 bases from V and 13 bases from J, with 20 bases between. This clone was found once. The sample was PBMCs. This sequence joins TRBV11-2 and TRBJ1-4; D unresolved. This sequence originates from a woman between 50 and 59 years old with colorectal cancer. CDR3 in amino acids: CASSAQPHPDGLFF. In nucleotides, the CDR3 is TGTGCCAGCAGCGCCCAGCCCCATCCCGATGGACTGTTTTTT.